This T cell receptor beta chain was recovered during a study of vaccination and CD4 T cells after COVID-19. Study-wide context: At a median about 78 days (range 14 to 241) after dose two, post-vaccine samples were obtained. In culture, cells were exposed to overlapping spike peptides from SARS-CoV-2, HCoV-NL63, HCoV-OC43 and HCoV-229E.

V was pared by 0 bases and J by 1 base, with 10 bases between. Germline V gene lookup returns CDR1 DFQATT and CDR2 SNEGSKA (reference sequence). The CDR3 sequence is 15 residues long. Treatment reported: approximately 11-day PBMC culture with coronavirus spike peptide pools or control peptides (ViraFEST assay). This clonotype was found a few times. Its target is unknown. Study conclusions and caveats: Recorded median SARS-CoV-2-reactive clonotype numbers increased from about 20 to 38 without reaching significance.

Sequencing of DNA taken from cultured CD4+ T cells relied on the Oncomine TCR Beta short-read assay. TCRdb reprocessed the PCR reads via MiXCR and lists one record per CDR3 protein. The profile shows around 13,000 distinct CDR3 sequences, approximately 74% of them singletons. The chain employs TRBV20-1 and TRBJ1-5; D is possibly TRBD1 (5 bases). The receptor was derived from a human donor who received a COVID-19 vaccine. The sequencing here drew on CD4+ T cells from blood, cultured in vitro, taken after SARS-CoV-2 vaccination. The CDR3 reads CSARDLGVSNQPQHF. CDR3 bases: TGCAGTGCTAGAGATCTAGGGGTAAGCAATCAGCCCCAGCATTTT.